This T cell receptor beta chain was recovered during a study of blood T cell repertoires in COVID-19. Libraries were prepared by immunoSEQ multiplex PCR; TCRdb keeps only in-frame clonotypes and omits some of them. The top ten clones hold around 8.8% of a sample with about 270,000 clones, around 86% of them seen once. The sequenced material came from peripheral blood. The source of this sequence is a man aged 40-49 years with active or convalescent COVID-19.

CDR3 amino acids: CASSYSPSSPETQYF. CDR3 DNA: TGTGCCAGCAGTTACTCGCCTAGCTCCCCAGAGACCCAGTACTTC. This rearrangement joins TRBV6-6 to TRBJ2-5, with a tentative D call TRBD2 (5 bases). V was cut by 0 bases and J by 4 bases, with 12 bases left in between. Germline V gives CDR1 MNHNY, CDR2 SVGAGI (reference sequence). CDR3 length: 15 residues.